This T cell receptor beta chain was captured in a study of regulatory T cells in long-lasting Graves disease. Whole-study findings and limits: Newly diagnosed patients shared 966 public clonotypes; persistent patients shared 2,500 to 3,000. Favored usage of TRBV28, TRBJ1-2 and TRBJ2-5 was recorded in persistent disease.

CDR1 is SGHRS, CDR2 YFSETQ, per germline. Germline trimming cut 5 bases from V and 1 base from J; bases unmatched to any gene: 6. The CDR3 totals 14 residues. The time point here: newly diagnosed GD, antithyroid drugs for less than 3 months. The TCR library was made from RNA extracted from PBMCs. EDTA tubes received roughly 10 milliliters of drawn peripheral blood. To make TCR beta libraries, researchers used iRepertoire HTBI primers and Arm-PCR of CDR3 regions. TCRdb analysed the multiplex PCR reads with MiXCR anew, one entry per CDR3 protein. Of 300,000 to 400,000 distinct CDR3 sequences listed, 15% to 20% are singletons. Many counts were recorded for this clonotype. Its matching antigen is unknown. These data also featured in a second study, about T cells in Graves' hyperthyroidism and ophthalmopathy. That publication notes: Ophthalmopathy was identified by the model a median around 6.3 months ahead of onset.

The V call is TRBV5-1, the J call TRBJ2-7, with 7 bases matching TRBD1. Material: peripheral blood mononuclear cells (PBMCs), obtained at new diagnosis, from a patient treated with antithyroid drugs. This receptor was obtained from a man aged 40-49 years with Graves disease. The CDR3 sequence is CASRGDSDSYEQYF. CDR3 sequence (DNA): TGCGCCAGCAGGGGGGACAGTGATTCCTACGAGCAGTACTTC.